This entry describes one T cell receptor beta chain. Measured with immunoSEQ multiplex PCR; TCRdb has only the in-frame clones, and not every one. The table has roughly 330,000 clones, 80% to 90% seen once. This sample is drawn from a study of blood T cell repertoires in COVID-19. CDR1 and CDR2 from the germline V gene are SGHTA and FQGTGA. V was clipped by 4 bases and J by 1 base; unmatched bases: 6. The CDR3 is 15 residues long. The V and J genes are TRBV7-3 and TRBJ1-1; 7 nucleotides align to TRBD1. The source of this sequence is a young man who had recovered from COVID-19. Sequencing used peripheral blood. For the CDR3, the DNA is TGTGCCAGCAGCTCCGAGACAGGGCCGAACACTGAAGCTTTCTTT. Its protein product is CASSSETGPNTEAFF.